Below, 29 T cell receptor beta chains from the same sample are listed, as sequenced in a study of spatial heterogeneity in lung cancer (dated by TCRdb to between 2018 and 2020). Library method: 5' RACE. TCRdb lists the instrument as NextSeq 500. The raw public data were reprocessed by TCRdb itself: fastp quality trimming at Q25, MiXCR clonotype calling, in-frame beta chains only. Every distinct CDR3 protein forms one entry, paired with its most common genes and DNA. A total of approximately 7,100 distinct CDR3 sequences appear in this sample, roughly 12% of them only once. The ten biggest clones cover around 23% of the sample. The meaning of the sample's time point label: sample taken at primary tumor resection. Here is what the overall study found, with its caveats: The number of expanded intratumoral alpha and beta TCRs correlated with the tumor nonsynonymous mutation count.

Their antigens remain unidentified. The source was lung tumor tissue, collected at surgery. Receptor source: a male donor with early-stage non-small cell lung cancer.

In the case of this clonotype: This beta chain appears as a stray read in a library generated for alpha chains; its size is not informative. The V call is TRBV27, the J call TRBJ1-5; D uncertain. The germline V gene encodes CDR1 MNHEY and CDR2 SMNVEV (reference sequence). V was clipped by 6 bases and J by 0 bases, with 9 bases between them. This CDR3 region has 14 residues. The CDR3 loop reads CASRSRVSNQPQHF. The CDR3 coding sequence is TGTGCCAGCAGGTCTAGGGTTAGCAATCAGCCCCAGCATTTT.

As to this clonotype: Since it is a stray read in a library aimed at alpha chains, this beta chain has a size that is not meaningful. The chain links TRBV5-6 to TRBJ2-5; 8 bases agree with TRBD1. After removal of 3 bases from V and 5 bases from J, the junction contained 6 bases not matched to a gene. The CDR3 spans 14 residues. Germline values: CDR1 SGHDT, CDR2 YYEEEE. CDR3 loop: CASSSWTGLETQYF. Written as DNA, the CDR3 is TGTGCCAGCAGCTCCTGGACAGGGCTGGAGACCCAGTACTTC.

This clonotype qualifies as medium-sized. The size of this beta chain means little, since it is a stray read in a library made for alpha chains. The V call is TRBV30, the J call TRBJ2-1; D uncertain. CDR1 is GTSNPN and CDR2 is SVGIG in the germline V gene (reference sequence). V shed 2 bases and J shed 6 bases, with 5 bases lying between them. This CDR3 has 11 residues. DNA for the CDR3: TGTGCCTGGAGTCACACCAATGAGCAGTTCTTC. Translating it yields CAWSHTNEQFF.

This clonotype was counted many times. A library made for alpha chains picked up this beta chain off target, so its size means little. The V call is TRBV18, the J call TRBJ2-7; the D gene is possibly TRBD2 (6 bases). Per germline, CDR1 KGHSH and CDR2 LQKENI. This CDR3 comprises 14 residues. Deletions cut 2 bases from V and 1 base from J, with 9 bases between. CDR3: CASSPNRGSYEQYF. DNA for the CDR3: TGTGCCAGCTCACCAAACCGGGGGTCCTACGAGCAGTACTTC. Using reference TRBV18 and TRBJ2-7 for the parts outside the CDR3, the full variable domain is NAGVMQNPRHLVRRRGQEARLRCSPMKGHSHVYWYRQLPEEGLKFMVYLQKENIIDESGMPKERFSAEFPKEGPSILRIQQVVRGDSAAYFCASSPNRGSYEQYFGPGTRLTVT.

This clonotype is medium-sized within its sample. Because the library targeted alpha chains, this beta chain is an off-target read whose size means little. This chain connects TRBV7-2 to TRBJ1-2; D is uncertain. This CDR3 contains 15 residues. The V gene lost 2 bases and the J gene lost 0 bases, with 10 bases spanning the gap. Per germline, CDR1 SGHTA and CDR2 FQGNSA. The CDR3 bases are TGTGCCAGCAGCTTAATTCCCCTAACTAACTATGGCTACACCTTC. Translated, it gives CASSLIPLTNYGYTF.

Remarks on this clonotype: A library made for alpha chains picked up this beta chain off target, so its size means little. The rearrangement uses TRBV18 and TRBJ1-1; D is perhaps TRBD1 (6 bases). There are 13 residues in the CDR3. Germline V gene sequence: CDR1 KGHSH, CDR2 LQKENI. Between the trimmed V and J ends, which lost 4 bases and 2 bases, there was a span of 8 bases. This CDR3 is CASSRTANTEAFF. The CDR3 coding sequence is TGTGCCAGCTCACGGACAGCCAACACTGAAGCTTTCTTT.

Sample share makes this clonotype medium-sized. This beta chain is an unintended read in a library built for alpha chains; its size means little. The genes are TRBV30 and TRBJ2-3; either TRBD1 or TRBD2 may fit D (5 bases each). Germline loops: CDR1 GTSNPN, CDR2 SVGIG (reference sequence). The CDR3 has 16 residues. V dropped 2 bases and J dropped 2 bases, with 17 bases sitting between them. This CDR3 reads CAWSTKGPAITDTQYF. In DNA, the CDR3 is TGTGCCTGGAGTACCAAGGGACCAGCCATCACAGATACGCAGTATTTT.

This clonotype was counted at least ten times. This beta chain is off target for a library built for alpha chains, so its abundance means little. This chain uses TRBV14 with TRBJ2-7, with D perhaps matching TRBD2 (6 bases). In germline, CDR1 is SGHDN, CDR2 FVKESK. V was clipped by 1 base and J by 1 base, with 8 bases between them. CDR3 length: 14 residues. In DNA form, the CDR3 reads TGTGCCAGCAGCCAAGGGGACTTTTCCTACGAGCAGTACTTC. Amino acid sequence: CASSQGDFSYEQYF.

Sample share makes this clonotype medium-sized. A library made for alpha chains picked up this beta chain off target, so its size means little. The rearrangement uses TRBV7-9 and TRBJ2-1; D call uncertain. Germline CDR1 and CDR2: SEHNR and FQNEAQ (reference sequence). The V gene lost 7 bases and the J gene lost 4 bases, with 17 bases spanning the gap. This CDR3 contains 15 residues. CDR3 sequence (DNA): TGTGCCAGCACTCCAGCCCGAGGACGTTACAATGAGCAGTTCTTC. Protein: CASTPARGRYNEQFF.

This clonotype was observed many times. As an off-target read in a library built for alpha chains, this beta chain has a frequency of little significance. The genes are TRBV28 and TRBJ2-5; D gene uncertain. CDR3 length: 13 residues. V was shortened by 5 bases and J by 1 base, with 8 bases between the two germline ends. The germline V gene encodes CDR1 MDHEN and CDR2 SYDVKM. CDR3 amino acids: CASSPFPQETQYF. CDR3 nucleotide sequence: TGTGCCAGCAGTCCTTTTCCCCAAGAGACCCAGTACTTC. The full variable domain, completed using reference TRBV28 and TRBJ2-5, is DVKVTQSSRYLVKRTGEKVFLECVQDMDHENMFWYRQDPGLGLRLIYFSYDVKMKEKGDIPEGYSVSREKKERFSLILESASTNQTSMYLCASSPFPQETQYFGPGTRLLVL.

This clonotype was found many times. Since it is a stray read in a library aimed at alpha chains, this beta chain has a size that is not meaningful. J is TRBJ2-1 and V is TRBV7-3; D gene uncertain. The germline V and J ends were trimmed by 1 base and 6 bases, with 7 bases remaining between them. The CDR3 loop spans 13 amino acids. Germline V gene sequence: CDR1 SGHTA, CDR2 FQGTGA. The CDR3: CASSLIGTNEQFF. The CDR3 bases are TGTGCCAGCAGCTTAATAGGTACCAATGAGCAGTTCTTC.

This clonotype was detected ten times or more. This beta chain turned up in a library designed for alpha chains; as an off-target read, its abundance says little. This chain links TRBV29-1 with TRBJ2-6; D uncertain. This CDR3 spans 14 amino acids. Germline CDR1 and CDR2: SQVTM and ANQGSEA. V shed 3 bases and J shed 4 bases, with 10 bases lying between them. The CDR3: CSVDLGSGANVLTF. CDR3 nucleotide sequence: TGCAGCGTTGATTTAGGGTCCGGGGCCAACGTCCTGACTTTC.

This clonotype was picked up many times. Within a library made for alpha chains, this beta chain is off target, and its count is uninformative. The rearrangement joins TRBV6-1 to TRBJ2-3; possible D gene TRBD2, 6 bases. This CDR3 has 15 amino acids. CDR1 MNHNS and CDR2 SASEGT come from the germline V gene. Trimming cost V 8 bases and J 0 bases, with 15 bases left between them. CDR3 residues: CASLRGLRSTDTQYF. CDR3 coding DNA: TGTGCCAGCCTCCGGGGACTCCGTAGCACAGATACGCAGTATTTT.

Only a few counts were recorded for this clonotype. A much bigger clone sits one base away, suggesting this may be a read error. The CDR3 does not end in the conserved phenylalanine or tryptophan, so this is likely a read error. Because the library targeted alpha chains, this beta chain is an off-target read whose size means little. V is TRBV5-1 and J is TRBJ2-1; 11 positions agree with TRBD2. CDR3 length: 14 amino acids. With 4 bases clipped from V and 9 bases from J, the junction kept 6 bases outside the gene matches. Germline-derived CDR1 and CDR2 are SGHRS and YFSETQ. The CDR3 DNA reads TGCGCCAGCAGCCGAACTAGCGGGAGTAGTGAGCAGTTCTCC. It is translated as CASSRTSGSSEQFS.

Sample share makes this clonotype medium-sized (0.01 to 0.1%). This beta chain is a stray read from a library made for alpha chains; its abundance is not meaningful. V gene TRBV5-8 combines with J gene TRBJ1-5; D is undetermined. Trimming cost V 3 bases and J 5 bases, with 15 bases left between them. CDR3 length equals 15 residues. CDR1 is SGHTS and CDR2 is YDEGEE in the germline V gene. CDR3 sequence: CASSSDGLGDQPQHF. Here the CDR3 DNA reads TGTGCCAGCAGCTCGGACGGGTTGGGCGATCAGCCCCAGCATTTT.

The sample holds a few counts of this clonotype. Within a library made for alpha chains, this beta chain is off target, and its count is uninformative. V gene TRBV27 combines with J gene TRBJ1-1; a possible D gene is TRBD1 (5 bases). V shed 5 bases and J shed 6 bases, with 13 bases lying between them. Germline V CDR1 and CDR2: MNHEY, SMNVEV (reference sequence). CDR3 length equals 13 residues. The CDR3 protein is CASSLGRLSEAFF. CDR3 DNA: TGTGCCAGCAGTCTGGGACGTTTGTCTGAAGCTTTCTTT.

This clonotype was found many times. As an off-target read in a library built for alpha chains, this beta chain has a frequency of little significance. V and J are TRBV20-1 and TRBJ2-4, with D perhaps TRBD1 or TRBD2 (5 bases each). From germline, CDR1 is DFQATT and CDR2 SNEGSKA (reference sequence). Deletions cut 0 bases from V and 0 bases from J, with 6 bases between. The CDR3 has 14 residues. CDR3 in amino acids: CSAREGVAKNIQYF. The CDR3 region has the DNA TGCAGTGCTAGAGAGGGGGTAGCCAAAAACATTCAGTACTTC.

This clonotype is categorized as medium-sized. With the library built for alpha chains, this beta chain is off target and its frequency is not meaningful. The chain couples TRBV19 to TRBJ2-1, with 8 bases identical to TRBD1. Germline V gives CDR1 LNHDA, CDR2 SQIVND (reference sequence). V was pared by 3 bases and J by 4 bases, with 8 bases of the junction left unmatched. The CDR3 runs to 16 residues. CDR3 sequence reads: CASSMLGRGPYNEQFF. For the CDR3, the DNA is TGTGCCAGTAGTATGCTAGGCAGGGGGCCGTACAATGAGCAGTTCTTC.

This clonotype was observed at least ten times. A library prepared for alpha chains yielded this beta chain as an off-target read; its size is of little meaning. J is TRBJ2-1 and V is TRBV20-1; 11 bases map to TRBD2. The germline V gene encodes CDR1 DFQATT and CDR2 SNEGSKA (reference sequence). The length of the CDR3 is 13 residues. Trimming at V came to 6 bases and at J to 7 bases, leaving 5 bases not matched to a gene. The CDR3 region is CSATSGRGNEQFF. CDR3 bases: TGCAGTGCAACTAGCGGGAGAGGGAATGAGCAGTTCTTC.

This clonotype was found many times. This beta chain was picked up by a library intended for alpha chains and is off target, so its count carries little meaning. The chain couples TRBV2 to TRBJ1-6, with 7 bases lining up with TRBD1. Trimming at V came to 6 bases and at J to 9 bases, leaving 11 bases not matched to a gene. Germline V CDR1 and CDR2: SNHLY, FYNNEI. The CDR3 is 15 residues long. The CDR3 is CASRIDDRDFSPLHF. The CDR3 bases are TGTGCCAGCAGAATAGATGACAGGGACTTTTCACCCCTCCACTTT.

This clonotype appeared many times. The library was prepared for alpha chains; this beta chain is a stray read, so its frequency means little. The chain links TRBV12-3 or TRBV12-4 to TRBJ2-7; 10 bases align to TRBD2. After removal of 2 bases from V and 6 bases from J, the junction contained 4 bases not matched to a gene. The CDR3 loop spans 14 amino acids. The CDR3 DNA reads TGTGCCAGCAGTTTATCATCTAGCGGGAGCGAGCAGTACTTC. Its protein product is CASSLSSSGSEQYF.

To note about this clonotype: The library was prepared for alpha chains; this beta chain is a stray read, so its frequency means little. J is TRBJ2-7 and V is TRBV6-5, with 14 bases lining up with TRBD2. The CDR3 extends over 21 amino acids. J gave up 5 bases and V 7 bases, and 25 bases lay outside the gene matches. Germline V gene lookup returns CDR1 MNHEY and CDR2 SVGAGI. CDR3 sequence reads: CASTVSTVIGTSGSGSHEQYF. CDR3 coding DNA: TGTGCCAGCACGGTCTCTACTGTGATCGGGACTAGCGGGAGCGGGAGCCACGAGCAGTACTTC.

In this sample, this clonotype turned up many times. Found in a library prepared for alpha chains, this beta chain is an off-target read, and its abundance has little meaning. The V gene is TRBV28, the J gene TRBJ2-1, with a possible D match to TRBD2 (6 bases). Trimming pared 3 bases from V and 5 bases from J, leaving 11 bases between. This CDR3 has 14 residues. Germline values: CDR1 MDHEN, CDR2 SYDVKM. Here the CDR3 DNA reads TGTGCCAGCAGTTTCGGGGGAACCGACAATGAGCAGTTCTTC. Its translation is CASSFGGTDNEQFF.

In its sample, this clonotype is medium-sized. The library was prepared for alpha chains; this beta chain is a stray read, so its frequency means little. The chain joins TRBV27 to TRBJ2-1, with a tentative D call TRBD2 (7 bases). Germline V CDR1 and CDR2: MNHEY, SMNVEV (reference sequence). V lost 3 bases, J lost 3 bases, and 15 bases lay in between. The CDR3 length is 16 residues. The chain's CDR3 is CASSLGAAGFYNEQFF. The CDR3 DNA reads as TGTGCCAGCAGTTTGGGGGCAGCGGGATTCTACAATGAGCAGTTCTTC.

This clonotype was seen more than once but under ten times. This beta chain came through as a stray read in a library set up for alpha chains, and its size says little. As DNA, the CDR3 is TGTGCCAGCAGTTACCCACAGGAGCCCAGTCTCCACGAGCAGTACTTC. Amino acid sequence: CASSYPQEPSLHEQYF. The rearrangement links TRBV6-2 or TRBV6-3 to TRBJ2-7; D is perhaps TRBD1 (5 bases). Germline values: CDR1 MNHEY, CDR2 SVGEGT. V gave up 2 bases and J gave up 5 bases, with 19 bases separating them. The CDR3 extends over 16 amino acids.

This clonotype is medium-sized in the sample. This beta chain represents an off-target read in a library built for alpha chains; its size is of limited meaning. The V and J genes are TRBV7-9 and TRBJ2-2, with unresolved D. Trimming cost V 0 bases and J 7 bases, with 3 bases left between them. CDR3 length: 12 residues. Germline V gene data show CDR1 as SEHNR and CDR2 as FQNEAQ (reference sequence). The CDR3 region has the DNA TGTGCCAGCAGCTTAGCGGTCGGGGAGCTGTTTTTT. Translated: CASSLAVGELFF. The full variable domain, with the rest looked up from reference TRBV7-9 and TRBJ2-2, is DTGVSQNPRHKITKRGQNVTFRCDPISEHNRLYWYRQTLGQGPEFLTYFQNEAQLEKSRLLSDRFSAERPKGSFSTLEIQRTEQGDSAMYLCASSLAVGELFFGEGSRLTVL.

At least ten counts were recorded for this clonotype. This beta chain was picked up by a library intended for alpha chains and is off target, so its count carries little meaning. The chain combines TRBV29-1 with TRBJ2-3; 9 bases align to TRBD1. Trimming at V came to 6 bases and at J to 5 bases, leaving 6 bases not matched to a gene. Germline lookup yields CDR1 SQVTM and CDR2 ANQGSEA. CDR3 length: 13 residues. The CDR3 DNA follows: TGCAGCGTGACCGGGACAGGGAGAGATACGCAGTATTTT. This encodes CSVTGTGRDTQYF.

This clonotype has ten or more counts. Because the library targeted alpha chains, this beta chain is an off-target read whose size means little. The rearrangement joins TRBV5-1 to TRBJ2-2; 7 positions agree with TRBD2. The CDR3 length is 16 residues. V lost 0 bases to trimming and J lost 3 bases; unmatched junction nucleotides: 5. CDR1 SGHRS and CDR2 YFSETQ come from the germline V gene. This CDR3 reads CASSLVSREHTGELFF. In DNA form, the CDR3 reads TGCGCCAGCAGCTTGGTTTCGCGGGAGCACACCGGGGAGCTGTTTTTT.

This clonotype was seen many times. This beta chain represents an off-target read in a library built for alpha chains; its size is of limited meaning. DNA of the CDR3: TGCAGTGCTAGAGGAGTGACGGAGCCCTACGAGCAGTACTTC. Protein sequence: CSARGVTEPYEQYF. The rearrangement links TRBV20-1 to TRBJ2-7; no clear D gene. Per the germline V gene, CDR1 is DFQATT and CDR2 is SNEGSKA (reference sequence). V was trimmed by 1 base and J by 2 bases, leaving 12 bases between them. There are 14 residues in the CDR3.